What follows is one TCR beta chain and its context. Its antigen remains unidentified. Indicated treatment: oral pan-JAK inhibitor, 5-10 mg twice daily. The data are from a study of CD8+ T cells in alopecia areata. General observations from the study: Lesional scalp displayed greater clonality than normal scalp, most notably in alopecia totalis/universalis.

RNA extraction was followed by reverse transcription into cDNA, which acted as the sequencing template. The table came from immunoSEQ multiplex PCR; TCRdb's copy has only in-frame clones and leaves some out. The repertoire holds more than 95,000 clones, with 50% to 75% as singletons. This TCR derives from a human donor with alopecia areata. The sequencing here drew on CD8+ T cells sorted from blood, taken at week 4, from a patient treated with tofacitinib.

The CDR3 reads CSVGQNYGYTF. The CDR3 DNA is TGCAGCGTTGGACAGAACTATGGCTACACCTTC. The chain links TRBV29-1 to TRBJ1-2; D is perhaps TRBD1 (5 bases). The CDR3 spans 11 residues. With 4 bases removed from V and 2 bases from J, the gap between germline ends came to 5 bases. Germline assignment: CDR1 SQVTM and CDR2 ANQGSEA.